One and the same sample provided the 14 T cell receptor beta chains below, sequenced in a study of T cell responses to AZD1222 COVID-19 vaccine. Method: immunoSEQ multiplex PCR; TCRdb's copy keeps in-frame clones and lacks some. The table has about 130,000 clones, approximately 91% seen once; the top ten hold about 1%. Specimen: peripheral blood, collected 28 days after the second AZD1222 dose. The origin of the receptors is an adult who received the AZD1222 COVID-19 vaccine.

CDR3 sequence: CASSKRREEDNEQFF. CDR3 in DNA: TGTGCCAGCAGCAAACGGCGGGAGGAGGACAATGAGCAGTTCTTC. The chain is built from TRBV21-1 and TRBJ2-1; TRBD2 is the table's D call and was not checked against the DNA. TRBV21-1 is designated a pseudogene. There are 15 residues in the CDR3.

CDR3 nucleotide sequence: TGTGCCAGTAGTATCGAACCGGGACCAGCCTACGAGCAGTACTTC. Amino acids: CASSIEPGPAYEQYF. This rearrangement joins TRBV19 to TRBJ2-7; D may correspond to TRBD1 or TRBD2 (5 bases each). Per germline, CDR1 LNHDA and CDR2 SQIVND (reference sequence). This CDR3 has 15 residues. V gave up 3 bases and J gave up 2 bases, with 14 bases separating them.

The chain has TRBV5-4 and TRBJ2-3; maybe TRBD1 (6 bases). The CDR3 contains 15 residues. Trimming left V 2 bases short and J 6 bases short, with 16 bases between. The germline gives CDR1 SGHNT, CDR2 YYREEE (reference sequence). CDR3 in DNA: TGTGCCAGCAGCTTAGTGGGGGCTCTTGGCGATACGCAGTATTTT. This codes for CASSLVGALGDTQYF.

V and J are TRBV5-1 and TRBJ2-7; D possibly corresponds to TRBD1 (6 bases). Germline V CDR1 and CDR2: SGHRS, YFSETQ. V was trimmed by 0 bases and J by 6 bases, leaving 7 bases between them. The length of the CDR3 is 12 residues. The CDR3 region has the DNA TGCGCCAGCAGCTTGGAACAGGGCGAGCAGTACTTC. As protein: CASSLEQGEQYF.

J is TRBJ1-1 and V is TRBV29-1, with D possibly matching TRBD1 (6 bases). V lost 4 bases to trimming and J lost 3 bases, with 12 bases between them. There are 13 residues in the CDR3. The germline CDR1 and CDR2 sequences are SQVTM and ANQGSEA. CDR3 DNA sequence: TGCAGCGTTGTGAGGGGGGCGGACACTGAAGCTTTCTTT. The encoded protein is CSVVRGADTEAFF.

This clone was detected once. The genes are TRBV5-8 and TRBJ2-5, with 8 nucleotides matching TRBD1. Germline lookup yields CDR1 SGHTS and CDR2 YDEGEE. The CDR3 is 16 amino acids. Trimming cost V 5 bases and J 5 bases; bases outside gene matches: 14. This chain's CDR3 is CASSFGQGGIWETQYF. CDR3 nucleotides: TGTGCCAGCAGTTTTGGACAGGGTGGGATCTGGGAGACCCAGTACTTC.

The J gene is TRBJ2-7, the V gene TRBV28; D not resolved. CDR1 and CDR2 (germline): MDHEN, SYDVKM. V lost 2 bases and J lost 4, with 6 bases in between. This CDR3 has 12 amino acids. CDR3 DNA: TGTGCCAGCAGTTTAGTCGGTTACGAGCAGTACTTC. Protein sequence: CASSLVGYEQYF.

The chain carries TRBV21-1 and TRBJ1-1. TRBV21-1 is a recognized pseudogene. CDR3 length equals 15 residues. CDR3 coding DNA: TGTGCCAGCAGCAAAGATGCTCCTTTAAGGACTGAAGCTTTCTTT. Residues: CASSKDAPLRTEAFF.

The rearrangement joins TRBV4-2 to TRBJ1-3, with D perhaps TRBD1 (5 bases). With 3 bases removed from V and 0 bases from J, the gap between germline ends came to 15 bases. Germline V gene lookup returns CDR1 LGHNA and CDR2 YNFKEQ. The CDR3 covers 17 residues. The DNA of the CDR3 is TGTGCCAGCAGCCACCCCAGGGCGGATATCTCTGGAAACACCATATATTTT. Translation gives CASSHPRADISGNTIYF.

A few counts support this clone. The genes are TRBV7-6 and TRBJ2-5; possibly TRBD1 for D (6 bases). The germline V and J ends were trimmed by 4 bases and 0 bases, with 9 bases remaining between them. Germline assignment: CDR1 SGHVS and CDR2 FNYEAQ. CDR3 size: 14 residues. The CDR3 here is CASSYRAHQETQYF. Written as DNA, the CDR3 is TGTGCCAGCAGCTACAGGGCCCACCAAGAGACCCAGTACTTC.

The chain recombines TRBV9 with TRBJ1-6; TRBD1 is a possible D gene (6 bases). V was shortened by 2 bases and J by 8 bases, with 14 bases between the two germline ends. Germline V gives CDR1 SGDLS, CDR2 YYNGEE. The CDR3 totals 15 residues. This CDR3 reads CASSVTGAKDSPLHF. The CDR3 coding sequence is TGTGCCAGCAGCGTGACAGGTGCTAAGGATTCACCCCTCCACTTT.

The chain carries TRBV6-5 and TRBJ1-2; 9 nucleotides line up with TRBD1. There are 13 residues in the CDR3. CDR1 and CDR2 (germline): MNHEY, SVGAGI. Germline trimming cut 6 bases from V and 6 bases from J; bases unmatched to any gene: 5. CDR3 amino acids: CASRGDRVDGYTF. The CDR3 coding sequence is TGTGCCAGCAGGGGGGACAGGGTCGATGGCTACACCTTC.

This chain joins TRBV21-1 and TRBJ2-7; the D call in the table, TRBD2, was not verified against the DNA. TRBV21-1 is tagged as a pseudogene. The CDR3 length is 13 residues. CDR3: CASSKSFEYEQYF. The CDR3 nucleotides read TGTGCCAGCAGCAAAAGCTTCGAGTACGAGCAGTACTTC.

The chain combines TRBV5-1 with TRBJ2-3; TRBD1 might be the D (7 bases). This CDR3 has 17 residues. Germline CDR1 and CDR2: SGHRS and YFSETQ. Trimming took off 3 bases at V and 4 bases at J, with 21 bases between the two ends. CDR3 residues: CASSSPLRRGHSDTQYF. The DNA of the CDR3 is TGCGCCAGCAGCTCCCCCTTGAGGAGGGGGCATTCAGATACGCAGTATTTT.